These T cell receptor beta chains were read from a single sample in a study of blood T cell repertoires in COVID-19. Clones were sequenced by immunoSEQ multiplex PCR, and TCRdb holds only the in-frame ones, with some missing. This table holds about 58,000 clones, about 89% found once. Sample: peripheral blood. Receptor source: a woman in her fifties or sixties with active COVID-19. The CDR3 runs from the conserved cysteine through the conserved F or W. D genes are given only for firm matches. Size values are once, few and many counts, or a class for expanded clones, and some rows have none.

J	D	V	size	DNA	CDR3
TRBJ2-1	NA	TRBV10-3	once	TGTGCCATCAGTGGGAAAAGTAGCGACAATGAGCAGTTCTTC	CAISGKSSDNEQFF
TRBJ2-7	NA	TRBV6-2/TRBV6-3	NA	TGTGCCAGCAGTCCCCTGACAGGTTTGCGGGAGCAGTACTTC	CASSPLTGLREQYF
TRBJ1-1	NA	TRBV9	once	TGTGCCAGCAGCCCCGCGGACACCAGGTTTACTGAAGCTTTCTTT	CASSPADTRFTEAFF
TRBJ2-2	NA	TRBV7-3	NA	TGTGCCAGCAGCGCCGGGGGGCCGGGCACCGGGGAGCTGTTTTTT	CASSAGGPGTGELFF
TRBJ2-1	NA	TRBV19	NA	TGTGCCAGTAGTACTCGACAGGTTTTTGGGAACAATGAGCAGTTCTTC	CASSTRQVFGNNEQFF
TRBJ1-4	TRBD1	TRBV4-1	NA	TGCGCCAGTTCTAGGGGGCATAGTAATGAAAAACTGTTTTTT	CASSRGHSNEKLFF
TRBJ1-2	TRBD1	TRBV4-2	NA	TGTGCCAGCAGCCCGGAGGACAGGGGATGGGGTGGCTACACCTTC	CASSPEDRGWGGYTF
TRBJ1-3	NA	TRBV2	few	TGTGCCAGCAGTGAAGCGCTTCCCCAGGCCTCCTCTGGAAACACCATATATTTT	CASSEALPQASSGNTIYF
TRBJ2-1	TRBD2	TRBV19	NA	TGTGCCAGTAGTATAAAAGGGACTAGCGTCTATGAGCAGTTCTTC	CASSIKGTSVYEQFF
TRBJ1-4	NA	TRBV19	NA	TGTGCCAGTAGTATGGGCCTTAATGAAAAACTGTTTTTT	CASSMGLNEKLFF
TRBJ1-1	NA	TRBV15	NA	TGTGCCACCAGCAGATCCAGGCTCAGGAGGACGAACACTGAAGCTTTCTTT	CATSRSRLRRTNTEAFF
TRBJ2-1	TRBD2	TRBV6-1	NA	TGTGCCAGCAGTGGGACTAGCGGCCCCTGGACCTACAATGAGCAGTTCTTC	CASSGTSGPWTYNEQFF
TRBJ1-5	NA	TRBV18	NA	TGTGCCAGCTCCCCAGAGGTTAATCAGCCCCAGCATTTT	CASSPEVNQPQHF
TRBJ1-1	NA	TRBV7-3	NA	TGTGCCAGCAGCCCCGCACAGGGTGGGGAAGCTTTCTTT	CASSPAQGGEAFF
TRBJ1-6	NA	TRBV5-5	NA	TGTGCCAGCAGCCTTGTGTCCGCGAGTGGCATAAGCGGACTCCACTTT	CASSLVSASGISGLHF
TRBJ2-6	NA	TRBV15	NA	TGTGCCACCAGCAGACGGGGAGTTGGGGCCAACGTCCTGACTTTC	CATSRRGVGANVLTF